These 13 T cell receptor beta chains were sequenced from one sample in a study of vaccination and CD4 T cells after COVID-19. Treatment in this sample: roughly 10-day PBMC culture with coronavirus spike peptide pools or control peptides (ViraFEST assay). With the Oncomine TCR Beta short-read assay, DNA from cultured CD4+ T cells was sequenced. MiXCR was run by TCRdb on the PCR reads, yielding one entry per CDR3 protein. The sample includes 16,000 or so distinct CDR3 sequences, around 45% seen only once; the top ten take 5% to 8%. No antigen has been assigned to these receptors. Sequenced material: CD4+ T cells from blood, cultured in vitro, taken after SARS-CoV-2 vaccination. These receptors came from a human donor who had recovered from COVID-19.

This clonotype was detected only a few times. The chain combines TRBV7-6 with TRBJ1-5, with D maybe TRBD1 (5 bases). Trimming removed 2 bases at V and 5 bases at J, with 10 bases between. The CDR3 totals 14 residues. Germline lookup yields CDR1 SGHVS and CDR2 FNYEAQ. The CDR3 sequence is CASSLIEGHQPQHF. Written as DNA, the CDR3 is TGTGCCAGCAGCTTAATCGAGGGGCATCAGCCCCAGCATTTT. Drawing the rest from reference TRBV7-6 and TRBJ1-5, the complete variable domain is GAGVSQSPRYKVTKRGQDVALRCDPISGHVSLYWYRQALGQGPEFLTYFNYEAQQDKSGLPNDRFSAERPEGSISTLTIQRTEQRDSAMYRCASSLIEGHQPQHFGDGTRLSIL.

A few counts support this clonotype. The V call is TRBV6-5, the J call TRBJ1-6, with 8 bases fitting TRBD1. Germline V gives CDR1 MNHEY, CDR2 SVGAGI. The CDR3 extends over 18 amino acids. V was pared by 4 bases and J by 4 bases, with 12 bases of the junction left unmatched. The CDR3 DNA reads as TGTGCCAGCAGTTCCGACCTCAGGGGGCCCTATTATAATTCACCCCTCCACTTT. Translated, it gives CASSSDLRGPYYNSPLHF.

This rearrangement joins TRBV20-1 to TRBJ2-7, with 7 positions matching TRBD1. Germline V lookup: CDR1 DFQATT, CDR2 SNEGSKA (reference sequence). The CDR3 contains 13 residues. After removal of 4 bases from V and 2 bases from J, the junction contained 5 bases not matched to a gene. CDR3 DNA sequence: TGCAGTGCTAATCGGGACAGCCCCTACGAGCAGTACTTC. It yields the protein CSANRDSPYEQYF.

The V call is TRBV19, the J call TRBJ1-5; 8 bases line up with TRBD1. V was clipped by 7 bases and J by 0 bases; unmatched bases: 11. The CDR3 extends over 17 amino acids. In germline, CDR1 is LNHDA, CDR2 SQIVND (reference sequence). The CDR3 sequence: CASKTRQGNYSNQPQHF. CDR3 DNA sequence: TGTGCCAGTAAGACGAGACAGGGGAACTATAGCAATCAGCCCCAGCATTTT.

This rearrangement joins TRBV7-2 to TRBJ2-2, with 10 nucleotides matching TRBD1. V dropped 5 bases and J dropped 6; count of bases not matched to a gene: 6. Per the germline V gene, CDR1 is SGHTA and CDR2 is FQGNSA. The CDR3 runs to 15 residues. Here the CDR3 reads CASSRLGQGAGELFF. In nucleotides, the CDR3 is TGTGCCAGCAGCCGATTAGGACAGGGGGCCGGGGAGCTGTTTTTT.

The gene calls are TRBV11-1 and TRBJ2-5; D uncertain. CDR1 is SGHAT and CDR2 is FQDESV in the germline V gene (reference sequence). Trimming stripped 1 base from V and 5 bases from J, with 8 bases between. The CDR3 totals 13 residues. The CDR3 DNA is TGTGCCAGCAGCTTAGAACCGCTGGAGACCCAGTACTTC. It encodes CASSLEPLETQYF.

The CDR3 sequence is CASSTGGRPANTGELFF. The CDR3 nucleotides read TGTGCCAGCTCCACAGGGGGGAGACCGGCGAACACCGGGGAGCTGTTTTTT. The chain uses TRBV18 and TRBJ2-2; 8 bases map to TRBD1. The CDR3 has 17 residues. The ends lost 6 bases at V and 0 bases at J; junction bases unmatched: 9. The germline gives CDR1 KGHSH, CDR2 LQKENI. Full variable domain (outside the CDR3, taken from reference TRBV18 and TRBJ2-2): NAGVMQNPRHLVRRRGQEARLRCSPMKGHSHVYWYRQLPEEGLKFMVYLQKENIIDESGMPKERFSAEFPKEGPSILRIQQVVRGDSAAYFCASSTGGRPANTGELFFGEGSRLTVL.

This clonotype has just a few counts. V and J are TRBV7-9 and TRBJ2-1, with a weak D call TRBD2 (5 bases). The V end was cut by 2 bases, the J end by 0 bases, with 20 bases between. The CDR3 covers 19 residues. The germline V gene encodes CDR1 SEHNR and CDR2 FQNEAQ (reference sequence). CDR3 in DNA: TGTGCCAGCAGCTTAAGGGAGTATGGCTTCGCGAGCTCCTACAATGAGCAGTTCTTC. It is translated as CASSLREYGFASSYNEQFF.

The rearrangement uses TRBV2 and TRBJ2-1; 10 bases are shared with TRBD2. CDR3 size: 15 residues. The V and J ends lost 1 base and 6 bases, in that order; junction bases with no gene match: 3. CDR1 is SNHLY, CDR2 FYNNEI, per germline. The CDR3 bases are TGTGCCAGCAGTGAAGGGACTAGCGGTCCCAATGAGCAGTTCTTC. It encodes CASSEGTSGPNEQFF.

This clonotype has a handful of counts. The chain couples TRBV6-4 to TRBJ2-3; 7 bases line up with TRBD2. From germline, CDR1 is MRHNA and CDR2 SNTAGT. The ends lost 2 bases at V and 4 bases at J; junction bases unmatched: 6. The CDR3 has 15 amino acids. The CDR3, as DNA: TGTGCCAGCAGTGACAGTAGCGGGTCGGCAGATACGCAGTATTTT. Protein sequence: CASSDSSGSADTQYF.

This clonotype showed up just a few times. This chain links TRBV7-8 with TRBJ1-2; a weak D match, TRBD1 (6 bases). This CDR3 is 15 amino acids long. Germline loops: CDR1 SGHVS, CDR2 FQNEAQ. Trimming took off 5 bases at V and 0 bases at J, with 13 bases between the two ends. CDR3 DNA sequence: TGTGCCAGCAGCGAACGGGACACTACTAACTATGGCTACACCTTC. As protein: CASSERDTTNYGYTF. The entire variable domain, with the rest obtained from reference TRBV7-8 and TRBJ1-2, is as follows: GAGVSQSPRYKVAKRGQDVALRCDPISGHVSLFWYQQALGQGPEFLTYFQNEAQLDKSGLPSDRFFAERPEGSVSTLKIQRTQQEDSAVYLCASSERDTTNYGYTFGSGTRLTVV.

This chain joins TRBV27 and TRBJ2-1, with 9 bases fitting TRBD1. With V trimmed by 5 bases and J by 0 bases, 8 bases remained unmatched. Per the germline V gene, CDR1 is MNHEY and CDR2 is SMNVEV (reference sequence). This CDR3 region has 17 residues. Written as DNA, the CDR3 is TGTGCCAGCAGTACGATAGGGACAGGGAGCTCCTACAATGAGCAGTTCTTC. Translation gives CASSTIGTGSSYNEQFF.

This clonotype was detected only a few times. The chain combines TRBV20-1 with TRBJ2-1; 8 bases match TRBD2. Germline V gene lookup returns CDR1 DFQATT and CDR2 SNEGSKA (reference sequence). Unmatched junction bases numbered 8, after V lost 6 bases and J lost 7 bases. The CDR3 totals 13 residues. In nucleotides, the CDR3 is TGCAGTGCCCCAGCGGGAGCTGGTAATGAGCAGTTCTTC. Amino acids: CSAPAGAGNEQFF.